This T cell receptor beta chain is drawn from a study of CD8+ T cells in alopecia areata. Findings and limits, study-wide: Tofacitinib produced a significant decrease in scalp clonality and in expanded CD8+ clones among the top 100.

There are 14 residues in the CDR3. Trimming pared 6 bases from V and 0 bases from J, leaving 12 bases between. Germline loops: CDR1 SGHRS, CDR2 YFSETQ. Indicated treatment: oral pan-JAK inhibitor, 5-10 mg twice daily. Comments on this clone: What it binds is unknown. Other nucleotide sequences from this sample produce the same CDR3.

RNA was isolated and reverse transcribed to cDNA, the sequencing template. Here immunoSEQ multiplex PCR was the method, and the copy in TCRdb shows in-frame clones only, minus some. The repertoire holds about 200,000 clones, with 35% to 45% as singletons. The sequence was obtained from a human donor with alopecia areata. The rearrangement joins TRBV5-1 to TRBJ1-1; a weak D match, TRBD1 (5 bases). The source material was CD4+ T cells sorted from blood, sampled between weeks 30 and 35, from a patient treated with tofacitinib. The CDR3 loop reads CASTIGGVNTEAFF. The CDR3 nucleotides read TGCGCCAGCACCATCGGGGGGGTGAACACTGAAGCTTTCTTT.